This T cell receptor (beta chain) was obtained from a study of glioma-infiltrating T cells after dendritic cell vaccination. Notes on the study in general: Higher pretreatment TIL content predicted longer progression-free time and survival.

On this clone itself: Antigen unknown.

The germline gives CDR1 SGHNT, CDR2 YYREEE (reference sequence). V gave up 4 bases and J gave up 2 bases, with 9 bases separating them. There are 13 residues in the CDR3. Using immunoSEQ multiplex PCR, the repertoire was profiled, and TCRdb retains in-frame clones only, with some absent. The sample has 95,000 to 110,000 clones; approximately 80% are singletons. This receptor was taken from a human donor with glioblastoma. This chain uses TRBV5-4 with TRBJ2-5, with D maybe TRBD2 (5 bases). Sequenced material: blood, taken before dendritic cell vaccination. CDR3 amino acids: CASSAGLQETQYF. CDR3 nucleotide sequence: TGTGCCAGCAGCGCGGGCCTTCAAGAGACCCAGTACTTC.